This T cell receptor beta chain was observed in a study of T-cell reconstitution after alpha-beta-depleted transplantation in children. Ten or more counts support this clonotype. This CDR3 has 15 residues. CDR1 is DFQATT and CDR2 is SNEGSKA in the germline V gene (reference sequence). V gave up 5 bases and J gave up 2 bases, with 18 bases separating them. Construction of the TCRbeta library involved unique molecular identifiers. TCRdb processed the PCR reads anew with MiXCR; each CDR3 protein has one entry. The data hold roughly 220,000 distinct CDR3 sequences, with 9.7% observed a single time. This clonotype was sampled from a human donor who donated a stem cell graft to a child with SCID. The chain carries TRBV20-1 and TRBJ2-5, with D possibly being TRBD2 (6 bases). Sequencing used PBMCs from the stem cell graft donor, obtained from the stem cell graft. CDR3 residues: CSAFGGRGPQETQYF. The CDR3 DNA follows: TGCAGTGCTTTCGGGGGTCGGGGCCCACAAGAGACCCAGTACTTC.